The subject of this entry is one TCR beta chain. The CDR3 sequence is 19 residues long. V was pared by 8 bases and J by 0 bases, with 26 bases between. CDR1 is MDHEN, CDR2 SYDVKM, per germline. All donors qualified as healthy HIV-negative adults and had experienced no recent acute infections or vaccinations. The data are from a study of shared clonotypes between healthy human individuals. Study background: The study enrolled two women and a few men aged 18 to 49. Each donor contributed plates that comprised three CD4 naive, three CD4 memory, two CD8 naive and one CD8 memory.

Original analysis: Filtering differed for immunoSEQ, which gave only junction sequences without quality scores. The method was immunoSEQ multiplex PCR; TCRdb's version includes in-frame clones alone and lacks a portion of them. V, J and clone size were drawn from that table, and D and trimming were deduced from the DNA. The repertoire holds over 75,000 clones, with about 70% as singletons. The chain joins TRBV28 to TRBJ1-5; tentative D call: TRBD1 (5 bases). Sequencing was done on a sample of memory CD8+ T cells sorted from blood. Regarding subset: CD45RO+ cells pooled with CCR7-negative TemRA cells. This TCR came from a man aged 30-40 years in good health. The CDR3 DNA is TGTGCCAGCCAACTGATTGGGCAGGGAAGGATCTATAGCAATCAGCCCCAGCATTTT. Protein product: CASQLIGQGRIYSNQPQHF. Complete variable domain (other parts from reference TRBV28 and TRBJ1-5): DVKVTQSSRYLVKRTGEKVFLECVQDMDHENMFWYRQDPGLGLRLIYFSYDVKMKEKGDIPEGYSVSREKKERFSLILESASTNQTSMYLCASQLIGQGRIYSNQPQHFGDGTRLSIL.